This TCR beta chain was retrieved from a study of shared T cell receptors in the human thymus. TCRdb keeps only in-frame clones here, not all; method: immunoSEQ multiplex PCR. This sample has 500,000 to 850,000 clones; approximately 87% occur once, and the top ten carry more than 0.009%. The CDR3 sequence is 14 residues long. With 1 base removed from V and 7 bases from J, the gap between germline ends came to 8 bases. Germline V gives CDR1 LGHNA, CDR2 YNFKEQ. This sample was also put to use in a study of human thymus T cells.

The gene calls are TRBV4-2 and TRBJ1-6; D is uncertain. The sequenced sample consisted of thymocytes. The TCR comes from a boy less than two years old with a congenital heart defect. The CDR3 sequence: CASSQGQLNSPLHF. The CDR3 nucleotides read TGTGCCAGCAGCCAAGGACAACTGAATTCACCCCTCCACTTT.